Detailed here is one T cell receptor beta chain. This sample was included in a study of T cell responses to AZD1222 COVID-19 vaccine. Across the study: Second-dose timings of about 4 or about 12 weeks were pooled.

Profiling relied on immunoSEQ multiplex PCR, and the TCRdb table lists in-frame clones only, not all of them. The sample has around 120,000 clones, just over 85% seen once; the top ten hold 7% to 9%. The V gene end was trimmed by 0 bases and the J gene end by 0 bases; junction bases not matched to a gene: 5. CDR3 length: 16 amino acids. Germline CDR1 is ENHRY and CDR2 is SYGVKD. The V gene is TRBV10-3, the J gene TRBJ2-7; 7 nucleotides line up with TRBD1. The source is an adult in good health. The sample in question was peripheral blood, obtained on day 0 of AZD1222 vaccination. CDR3 sequence: CAISESDRKVSYEQYF. CDR3 in DNA: TGTGCCATCAGTGAGTCGGACAGGAAGGTCTCCTACGAGCAGTACTTC.